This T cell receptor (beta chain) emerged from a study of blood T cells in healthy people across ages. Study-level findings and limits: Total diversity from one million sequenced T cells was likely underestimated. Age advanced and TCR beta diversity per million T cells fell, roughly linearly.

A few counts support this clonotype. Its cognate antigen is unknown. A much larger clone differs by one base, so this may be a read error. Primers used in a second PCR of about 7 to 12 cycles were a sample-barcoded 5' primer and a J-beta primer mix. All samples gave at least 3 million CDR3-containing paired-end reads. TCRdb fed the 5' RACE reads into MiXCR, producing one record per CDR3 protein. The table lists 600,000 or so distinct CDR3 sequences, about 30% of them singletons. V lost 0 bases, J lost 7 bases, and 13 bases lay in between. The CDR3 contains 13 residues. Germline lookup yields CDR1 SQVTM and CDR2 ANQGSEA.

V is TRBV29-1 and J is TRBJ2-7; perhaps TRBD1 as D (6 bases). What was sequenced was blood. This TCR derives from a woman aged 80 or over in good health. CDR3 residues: CSVEDSGDNEQYF. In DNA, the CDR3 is TGCAGCGTTGAAGACTCCGGGGACAATGAGCAGTACTTC.